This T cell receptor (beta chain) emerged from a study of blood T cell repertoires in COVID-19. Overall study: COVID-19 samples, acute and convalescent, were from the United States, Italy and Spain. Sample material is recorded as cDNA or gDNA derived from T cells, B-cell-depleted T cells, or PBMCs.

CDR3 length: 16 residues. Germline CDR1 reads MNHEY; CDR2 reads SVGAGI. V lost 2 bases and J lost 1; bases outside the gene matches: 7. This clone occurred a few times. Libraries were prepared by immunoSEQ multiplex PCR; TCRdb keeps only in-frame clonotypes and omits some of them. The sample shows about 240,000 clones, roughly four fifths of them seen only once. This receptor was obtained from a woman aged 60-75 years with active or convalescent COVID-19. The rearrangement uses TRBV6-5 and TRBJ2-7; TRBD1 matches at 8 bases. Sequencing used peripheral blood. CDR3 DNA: TGTGCCAGCAGTTACGACGGACAGGGCGCATCCTACGAGCAGTACTTC. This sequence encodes CASSYDGQGASYEQYF.